This entry concerns a single T cell receptor (beta chain). Only one count was recorded for this clone. Its binding antigen is unknown. No base quality values were provided; no much bigger clone lies one nucleotide off. Per the publication, the time point label means: baseline before first vaccination. Samples from vaccinated people were obtained from the UK trials COV001 and COV002, which included a single-blind randomized controlled phase 2/3 trial of AZD1222 (ChAdOx1 nCoV-19) in healthy adults. For TCRbeta chain sequencing, PBMC samples from trial participants were taken at day 0 and at day 28 after the second dose. The record originates from a study of T cell responses to AZD1222 COVID-19 vaccine (dated by TCRdb to about 2021). Regarding the research as a whole: Because spike-specific TCR depth and breadth did not differ between the two schedules, AZD1222 recipients who got a second dose at roughly 4 weeks were pooled with those who got a second dose at roughly 12 weeks. A total of 230 to 250 trial participants underwent TCR sequencing, of whom under 220 had received two doses of AZD1222 and about 25 had received two doses of the MenACWY control vaccine. Enrollment into the trials was organized by age into subgroups of 18-55, 56-69 and 70-plus years, and those subgroups contained approximately 160, 26 and 62 TCR-sequenced participants, respectively.

The CDR3 regions of human TCRbeta chains were analyzed by immunosequencing. The study's processing was this. Repertoire TCRs were checked for matches against a reference library of SARS-CoV-2-specific TCRs that had been generated using the MIRA antigen-specificity platform. Breadth was defined as the fraction of unique TCRs that were SARS-CoV-2-associated, and depth was defined as the fraction of total T cells that were SARS-CoV-2-associated. Using the MIRA data, each spike-specific TCR was mapped to the spike region that the TCR reacts to and placed in a CD4 or CD8 class. Log10-transformed breadth and depth values were compared by one-way ANOVA with Sidak's multiple comparisons tests. This immuneACCESS table, as held by TCRdb, lists in-frame sequences with V and J called but not all clones. Of the missing ones, under half trace to an unresolved V gene in checked studies; the others have no known cause. Clone size and V and J calls were adopted from that table, with D and trimming inferred from the DNA. This sample comprises about 100,000 clones, more than 70% of them detected only once. 2.8% of the sample rests with the top ten.

The paper as a whole reports these results and caveats: Conclusions about previously exposed vaccinees are limited, since just five or six AZD1222 recipients were seropositive for SARS-CoV-2 at baseline. Spike-specific TCR breadth and depth rose significantly after two AZD1222 doses compared with day 0 and with MenACWY recipients. Because no samples from the day 14 peak response were available, repertoires could be characterized only after the peak T cell response. The 56-69-year group was small, and its depth increase did not reach significance, likely because of low power. Nearly half of unique spike-specific TCRs reportedly recognized epitopes outside regions mutated in the B.1.351 and B.1.1.7 variants. Most participants were white British and females outnumbered males, and the authors suggested that clonal diversity may have been underestimated. CD4 TCRs associated with the vaccine covered the entire spike protein, and the dominant responses were in regions 160-218 and 743-854.

As encoded in the germline V gene, CDR1 is SGHDT while CDR2 is YYEEEE. Spanning cysteine to phenylalanine, the CDR3 consists of 12 amino acids. Only the CDR3 part of the read is kept: 36 bases, read in frame from the first base. Relative to germline, V is 0 bases shorter and J is 9 bases shorter, with 7 bases between their ends. Recombination joined TRBV5-6 with TRBJ2-1, with the D gene uncertain. The receptor's source is an adult in good health. Sequences were derived from peripheral blood, sampled on day 0 of AZD1222 vaccination. The CDR3 reads CASSLDVGEQFF. In nucleotide form, the sequence is TGTGCCAGCAGCTTGGATGTTGGTGAGCAGTTCTTC. The full variable domain, completed from the reference TRBV5-6 and TRBJ2-1 proteins outside the CDR3, reads DAGVTQSPTHLIKTRGQQVTLRCSPKSGHDTVSWYQQALGQGPQFIFQYYEEEERQRGNFPDRFSGHQFPNYSSELNVNALLLGDSALYLCASSLDVGEQFFGPGTRLTVL.